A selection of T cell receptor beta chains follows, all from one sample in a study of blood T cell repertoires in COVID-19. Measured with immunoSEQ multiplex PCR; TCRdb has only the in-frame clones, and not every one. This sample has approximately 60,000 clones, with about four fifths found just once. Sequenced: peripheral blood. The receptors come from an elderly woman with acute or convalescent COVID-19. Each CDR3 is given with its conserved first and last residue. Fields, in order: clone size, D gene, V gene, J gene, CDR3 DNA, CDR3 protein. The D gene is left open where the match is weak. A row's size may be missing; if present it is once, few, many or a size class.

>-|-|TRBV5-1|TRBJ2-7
TGCGCCAGCAGCCTTAGGGAACAGGGCTACGAGCAGTACTTC
CASSLREQGYEQYF
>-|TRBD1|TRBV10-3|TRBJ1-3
TGTGCCATCAGTGAGATCCCCGGGACAGGGGGCGTCACCATATATTTT
CAISEIPGTGGVTIYF
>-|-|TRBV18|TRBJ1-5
TGTGCCAGCTCACCGGGCAGGCCAAATCAGCCCCAGCATTTT
CASSPGRPNQPQHF
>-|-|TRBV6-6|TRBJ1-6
TGTGCCAGCAGTTATCGGGCAGGGGATGGTTCACCCCTCCACTTT
CASSYRAGDGSPLHF
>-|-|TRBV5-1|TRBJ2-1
TGCGCCAGCAGGGGGGGCGGGGGCTCCTACAATGAGCAGTTCTTC
CASRGGGGSYNEQFF
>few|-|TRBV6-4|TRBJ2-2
TGTGCCAGCCGTGGACAGCCGAACACCGGGGAGCTGTTTTTT
CASRGQPNTGELFF
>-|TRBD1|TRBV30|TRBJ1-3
TGTGCCTGGAGTGTAGGGGGCGGCCAGGGGGCAAGTGGAAACACCATATATTTT
CAWSVGGGQGASGNTIYF
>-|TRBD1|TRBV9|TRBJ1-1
TGTGCCAGCAGCCCGGGACAGGGGGTAACCACTGAAGCTTTCTTT
CASSPGQGVTTEAFF
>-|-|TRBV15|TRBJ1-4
TGTGCCACCAGCAGACCTCCTCCAGGGGTAGAAAAACTGTTTTTT
CATSRPPPGVEKLFF
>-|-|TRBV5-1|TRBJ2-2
TGCGCCAGCAATTTTGCCGGGGTTAACACCGGGGAGCTGTTTTTT
CASNFAGVNTGELFF
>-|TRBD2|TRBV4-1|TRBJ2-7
TGCGCCAGCAGCCAAGATCGGCGGGAGGAATACGAGCAGTACTTC
CASSQDRREEYEQYF
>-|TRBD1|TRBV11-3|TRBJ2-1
TGTGCCAGCAGGTATACCCCGGGACAGGGGGCCTGGGAGCAGTTCTTC
CASRYTPGQGAWEQFF
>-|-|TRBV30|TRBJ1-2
TGTGCCTGGAGAAGCGTAGTATCTAACTATGGCTACACCTTC
CAWRSVVSNYGYTF
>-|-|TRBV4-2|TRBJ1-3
TGTGCCAGCAGCCAAGATCGTCGAGGGACTGGAAACACCATATATTTT
CASSQDRRGTGNTIYF
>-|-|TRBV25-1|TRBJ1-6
TGTGCCAGCAGTGATTCAGGGCGGGGCTATAATTCACCCCTCCACTTT
CASSDSGRGYNSPLHF
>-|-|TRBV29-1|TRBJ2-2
TGCAGCGCGCTATCGGGCGGGAAGAACACCGGGGAGCTGTTTTTT
CSALSGGKNTGELFF
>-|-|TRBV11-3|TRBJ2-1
TGTGCCAGCAGCTTAGTTACGGGAGCTGGTGAGCAGTTCTTC
CASSLVTGAGEQFF
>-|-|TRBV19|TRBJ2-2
TGTGCCAGTAGTACTTACGACTCGGGCACCGGGGAGCTGTTTTTT
CASSTYDSGTGELFF
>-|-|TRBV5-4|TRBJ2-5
TGTGCCAGCAGCTTGGAACTGGGGGGTGAAGAGACCCAGTACTTC
CASSLELGGEETQYF
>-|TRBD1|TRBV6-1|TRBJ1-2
TGTGCCAGCAGTGAAAGGGGGCTCCTCCTAAAGGTTTTC
CASSERGLLLKVF
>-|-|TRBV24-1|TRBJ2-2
TGTGCCACCAGCCCGGGGGTAATCACCGGGGAGCTGTTTTTT
CATSPGVITGELFF
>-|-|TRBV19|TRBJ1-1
TGTGCCAGTTGGAGTCAGGGAAGGGGCACTGAAGCTTTCTTT
CASWSQGRGTEAFF
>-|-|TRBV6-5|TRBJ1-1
TGTGCCAGCAGTTATTCGGGGGAGACTGAAGCTTTCTTT
CASSYSGETEAFF
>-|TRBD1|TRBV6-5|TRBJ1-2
TGTGCCAGCAGCTCTGACAGGGACTATGGCTACACCTTC
CASSSDRDYGYTF
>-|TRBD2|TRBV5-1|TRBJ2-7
TGCGCCAGCGCCGGGACTAGCGGGTCCCTCTCCTACGAGCAGTACTTC
CASAGTSGSLSYEQYF
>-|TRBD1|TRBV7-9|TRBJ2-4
TGTGCCAGCAGGGGGGACAGCAAAAACATTCAGTACTTC
CASRGDSKNIQYF
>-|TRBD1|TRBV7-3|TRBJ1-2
TGTGCCAGCAGCTCGGACAGGGGAAGTAATGGCTACACCTTC
CASSSDRGSNGYTF
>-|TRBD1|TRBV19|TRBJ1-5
TGTGCCAGTAGTATCGAGGGGGCCGGCGATTATAGCAATCAGCCCCAGCATTTT
CASSIEGAGDYSNQPQHF
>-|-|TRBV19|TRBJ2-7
TGTGCCAGTAGTATTCTAAACTCCTACGAGCAGTACTTC
CASSILNSYEQYF
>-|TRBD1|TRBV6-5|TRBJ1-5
TGTGCCAGCAGATCAGACAGGGGCAATCAGCCCCAGCATTTT
CASRSDRGNQPQHF
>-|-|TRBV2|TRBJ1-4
TGTGCCAGCAATACAGGGTTCACTAATGAAAAACTGTTTTTT
CASNTGFTNEKLFF
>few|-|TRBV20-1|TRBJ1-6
TGCAGTGCTAGTTTGGGAGGGGCCTATAATTCACCCCTCCACTTT
CSASLGGAYNSPLHF
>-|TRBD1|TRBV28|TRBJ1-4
TGTGCCAGCAGTTTTACCAGGGGGCGAACTAATGAAAAACTGTTTTTT
CASSFTRGRTNEKLFF
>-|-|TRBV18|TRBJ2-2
TGTGCCAGCTCACCAATTGCCAGACAGAACACCGGGGAGCTGTTTTTT
CASSPIARQNTGELFF
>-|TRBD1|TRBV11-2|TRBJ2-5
TGTGCCAGCAGCTTCGGGACAGGGGAGGGGACCCAGTACTTC
CASSFGTGEGTQYF
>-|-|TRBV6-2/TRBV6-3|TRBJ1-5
TGTGCCAGCAGTTATGCGACAGTCAATCAGCCCCAGCATTTT
CASSYATVNQPQHF
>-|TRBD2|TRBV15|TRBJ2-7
TGTGCCACCAGCACCGGACTAGCGAGCTACGAGCAGTACTTC
CATSTGLASYEQYF
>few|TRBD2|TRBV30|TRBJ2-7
TGTGCCTGGAGAAGCGGGAGGAGCTCCTACGAGCAGTACTTC
CAWRSGRSSYEQYF
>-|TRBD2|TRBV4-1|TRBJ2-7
TGCGCCAGCAGCCACGGAAGCGGGAGCTCCTACGAGCAGTACTTC
CASSHGSGSSYEQYF
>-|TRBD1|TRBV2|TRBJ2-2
TGTGCCAGATCGGACAGGGGGCCCCCGACGAACACCGGGGAGCTGTTTTTT
CARSDRGPPTNTGELFF
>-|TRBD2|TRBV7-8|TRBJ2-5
TGTGCCAGCAGTTCCTCGGGTAGCGGGAAAGTTAGGGAGACCCAGTACTTC
CASSSSGSGKVRETQYF
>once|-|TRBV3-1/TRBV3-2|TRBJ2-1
TGTGCCAGCAGCCAAAAGGCGGCAACCTACAATGAGCAGTTCTTC
CASSQKAATYNEQFF
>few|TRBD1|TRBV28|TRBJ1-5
TGTGCCAGCGGCGACAGGGGCGCTTATAGCAATCAGCCCCAGCATTTT
CASGDRGAYSNQPQHF
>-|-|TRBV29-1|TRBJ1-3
TGCAGCGCCATGGGGCAACCGAGCTCTGGAAACACCATATATTTT
CSAMGQPSSGNTIYF
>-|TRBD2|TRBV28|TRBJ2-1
TGTGCCAGCAGTTTGGTGGGAGGGCCCCACGAGCAGTTCTTC
CASSLVGGPHEQFF
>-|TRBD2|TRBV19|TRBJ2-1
TGTGCCAGTAGTCCCCGGGGGGGAAGCTCCTACAATGAGCAGTTCTTC
CASSPRGGSSYNEQFF
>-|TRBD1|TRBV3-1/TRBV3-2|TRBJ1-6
TGTGCCAGCAGCCACCAGATCCCGGGACAGGGGGCTTATAATTCACCCCTCCACTTT
CASSHQIPGQGAYNSPLHF
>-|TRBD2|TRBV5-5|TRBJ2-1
TGTGCCAGCAGCAGAGCCGGGACTAGAGCCAACAATGAGCAGTTCTTC
CASSRAGTRANNEQFF
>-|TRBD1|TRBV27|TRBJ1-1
TGTGCCAGCCAGGGGGCGTTCGAAGCTTTCTTT
CASQGAFEAFF
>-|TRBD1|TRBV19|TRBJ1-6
TGTGCCAGTAGTCCCGGGACAGGGAAAAATTCACCCCTCCACTTT
CASSPGTGKNSPLHF
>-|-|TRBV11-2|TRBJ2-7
TGTGCCAGCAGCTTAGGCCTAAGGCAGGGGGGCGAGCAGTACTTC
CASSLGLRQGGEQYF
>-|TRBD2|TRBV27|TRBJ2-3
TGTGCCAGCAGTTTTGAGGTCGGGGGACTAGGTGGTTTTGATACGCAGTATTTT
CASSFEVGGLGGFDTQYF
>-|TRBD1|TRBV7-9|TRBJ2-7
TGTGCCAGCAGCTTCCCCGGGACAGGCCACTACGAGCAGTACTTC
CASSFPGTGHYEQYF
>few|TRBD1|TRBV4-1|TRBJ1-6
TGCGCCAGCAGCCCTTGGCCGGACAGGGCTAATTCACCCCTCCACTTT
CASSPWPDRANSPLHF
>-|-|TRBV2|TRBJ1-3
TGTGCCAGCAGTGAGCGGCAGGGGAAGTGGGGCTCTGGAAACACCATATATTTT
CASSERQGKWGSGNTIYF